This T cell receptor (beta chain) was identified in a study of blood T cell repertoires in COVID-19. Study as a whole: Sample material is recorded as cDNA or gDNA derived from T cells, B-cell-depleted T cells, or PBMCs.

The age range of participants was 18 to 89 years, with residence in fewer than 25 US areas. This clone occurred a few times. Produced via immunoSEQ multiplex PCR; TCRdb's table is partial and in-frame only. Of about 230,000 clones in the sample, approximately 89% were seen once. Germline-derived CDR1 and CDR2 are SNHLY and FYNNEI. After removal of 8 bases from V and 0 bases from J, the junction contained 6 bases not matched to a gene. This CDR3 comprises 15 residues. Sequencing input: PBMCs or T cells enriched from blood (not recorded which). The TCR was taken from a woman between 40 and 55 years old with acute COVID-19. The chain joins TRBV2 to TRBJ2-2, with 7 bases fitting TRBD2. CDR3 in amino acids: CASLLAASNTGELFF. Here the CDR3 DNA reads TGTGCCAGCCTTCTAGCGGCCTCGAACACCGGGGAGCTGTTTTTT.